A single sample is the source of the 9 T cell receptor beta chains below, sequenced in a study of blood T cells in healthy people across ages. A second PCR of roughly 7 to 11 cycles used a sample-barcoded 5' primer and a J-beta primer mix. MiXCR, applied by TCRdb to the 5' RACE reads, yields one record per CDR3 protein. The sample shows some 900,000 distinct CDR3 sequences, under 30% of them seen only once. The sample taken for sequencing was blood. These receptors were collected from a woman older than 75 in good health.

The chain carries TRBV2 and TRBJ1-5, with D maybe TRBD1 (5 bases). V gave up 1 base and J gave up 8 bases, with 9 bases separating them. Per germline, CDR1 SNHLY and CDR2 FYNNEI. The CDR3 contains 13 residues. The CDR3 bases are TGTGCCAGCAGTGAAGATTGGGGGAAGCCCCAGCATTTT. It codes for CASSEDWGKPQHF.

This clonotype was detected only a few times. The CDR3 region has the DNA TGTGCCAGCACTGGGACTAGCGGCTTGAGCTCCTACAATGAGCAGTTCTTC. Encoded protein: CASTGTSGLSSYNEQFF. This chain joins TRBV2 and TRBJ2-1; 11 positions match TRBD2. Germline CDR1 SNHLY, CDR2 FYNNEI. The CDR3 extends over 17 amino acids. The ends lost 7 bases at V and 0 bases at J; junction bases unmatched: 8.

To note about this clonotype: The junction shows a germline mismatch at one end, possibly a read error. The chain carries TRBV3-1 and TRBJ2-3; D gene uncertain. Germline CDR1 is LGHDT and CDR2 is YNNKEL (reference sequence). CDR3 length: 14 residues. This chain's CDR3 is CASSHGLTADMQYF. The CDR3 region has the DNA TGTGCCAGCAGCCATGGGCTGACGGCAGATATGCAGTATTTT.

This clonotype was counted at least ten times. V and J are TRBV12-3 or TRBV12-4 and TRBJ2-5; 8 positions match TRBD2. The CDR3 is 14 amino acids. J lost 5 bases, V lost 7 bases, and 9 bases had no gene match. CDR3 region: CASTKRGGRETQYF. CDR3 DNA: TGTGCCAGCACAAAACGGGGGGGCCGGGAGACCCAGTACTTC.

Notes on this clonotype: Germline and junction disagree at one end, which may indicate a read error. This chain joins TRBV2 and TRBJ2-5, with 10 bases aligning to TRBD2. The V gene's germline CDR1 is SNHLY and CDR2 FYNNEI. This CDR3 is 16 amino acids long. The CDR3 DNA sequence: TGTGCCAGCAACCCAACGGGACTAGCGAGCCAAGAGACCCGGTACTTC. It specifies CASNPTGLASQETRYF.

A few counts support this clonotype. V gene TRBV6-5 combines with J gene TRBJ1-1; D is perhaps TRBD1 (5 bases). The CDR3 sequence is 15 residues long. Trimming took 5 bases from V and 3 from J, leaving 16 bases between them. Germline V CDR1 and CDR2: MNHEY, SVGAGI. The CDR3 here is CASSGAGIRDTEAFF. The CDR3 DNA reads TGTGCCAGCAGTGGGGCGGGTATTAGGGACACTGAAGCTTTCTTT.

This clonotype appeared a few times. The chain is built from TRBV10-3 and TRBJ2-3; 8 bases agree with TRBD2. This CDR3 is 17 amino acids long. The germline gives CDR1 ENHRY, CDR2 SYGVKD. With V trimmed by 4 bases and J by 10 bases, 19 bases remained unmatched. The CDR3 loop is CAISGRKAGAAWDAQYF. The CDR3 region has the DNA TGTGCCATCAGTGGTCGCAAAGCGGGGGCTGCCTGGGATGCGCAGTATTTT.

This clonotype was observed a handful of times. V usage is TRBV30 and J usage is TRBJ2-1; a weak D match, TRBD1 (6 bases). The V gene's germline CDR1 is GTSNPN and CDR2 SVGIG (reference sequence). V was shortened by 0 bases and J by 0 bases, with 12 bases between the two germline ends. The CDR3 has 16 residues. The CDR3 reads CAWSVPRGGSYNEQFF. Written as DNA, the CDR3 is TGTGCCTGGAGTGTCCCCAGGGGTGGCTCCTACAATGAGCAGTTCTTC.

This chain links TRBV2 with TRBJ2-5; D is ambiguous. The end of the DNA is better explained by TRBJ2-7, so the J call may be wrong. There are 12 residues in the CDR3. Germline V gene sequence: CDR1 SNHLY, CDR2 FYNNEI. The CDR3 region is CASSELLHEQYF. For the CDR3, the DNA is TGTGCCAGCAGTGAGTTGCTGCACGAGCAGTACTTC.